This T cell receptor beta chain appears in the sequencing data of a study of shared clonotypes between healthy human individuals. V lost 3 bases and J lost 0; bases outside the gene matches: 1. Looked up from germline, CDR1 is KGHSH and CDR2 is LQKENI. This CDR3 region has 16 residues. Once extracted for a subset, genomic DNA was divided evenly among several immunoSEQ plates. Assay used: immunoSEQ multiplex PCR; TCRdb lists only in-frame clones, some missing. The sample carries 800,000 to 1,200,000 clones, approximately 80% recorded once. Findings and limits, study-wide: The researchers took only blood, and tissue repertoires probably look different. Against clonotypes common to all four donors, non-shared ones had lower generation probabilities. Although depth was large, rarefaction showed that sequencing of the sorted subsets was incomplete.

Comment on this clone: Its antigen is undetermined. This sample also contains other DNA sequences that code for the same CDR3.

V usage is TRBV18 and J usage is TRBJ2-1; 11 bases map to TRBD1. The source material was memory CD4+ T cells from PBMCs. Subset of the sample: CD45RA-negative fraction. This TCR came from a man between 18 and 29 years old in good health. Some clones in this sample may be carry-over from other donors' samples. The CDR3 region has the DNA TGTGCCAGCTCACCCGGGACAGGGGGCTCCTACAATGAGCAGTTCTTC. It yields the protein CASSPGTGGSYNEQFF.